The 13 T cell receptor beta chains given below trace back to one sample, sequenced in a study of shared clonotypes between healthy human individuals. TCRdb's table, derived via immunoSEQ multiplex PCR, lists solely in-frame clones and lacks some. The table includes approximately 2,000,000 clones, just under 95% detected once. Sequencing used naive CD4+ T cells from PBMCs. Stated subset: CD45RA+ positively selected. The receptors stem from a man younger than 35 in good health. Some clones in this sample may be carry-over from other donors' samples.

J is TRBJ2-5 and V is TRBV6-5, with TRBD1 identical over 10 bases. The end of the DNA is better explained by TRBJ2-7, so the J call may be wrong. The CDR3 is 15 amino acids. Germline V lookup: CDR1 MNHEY, CDR2 SVGAGI. The CDR3 DNA reads as TGTGCCAGCAGTTATTCGACAGGGGGCGCGTACGAGCAGTACTTC. Amino acid sequence: CASSYSTGGAYEQYF.

The chain uses TRBV6-1 and TRBJ2-5; 11 positions match TRBD2. The CDR3 loop spans 17 amino acids. V lost 4 bases and J lost 4; bases outside the gene matches: 11. Germline loops: CDR1 MNHNS, CDR2 SASEGT. The CDR3 region is CASSGSGRANLVETQYF. For the CDR3, the DNA is TGTGCCAGCAGTGGTAGCGGGAGGGCCAATTTAGTAGAGACCCAGTACTTC.

This chain links TRBV2 with TRBJ2-7; 9 nucleotides align to TRBD2. The CDR3 spans 16 residues. The J segment lost 4 bases and the V segment lost 4 bases, leaving 11 bases of the junction unmatched. CDR1 and CDR2 from the germline V gene are SNHLY and FYNNEI. CDR3 nucleotides: TGTGCCAGCAGTGGGGGACGCGGGAGGGCCAGGTACGAGCAGTACTTC. Translation gives CASSGGRGRARYEQYF.

The gene calls are TRBV11-2 and TRBJ1-2, with D unclear. Germline loops: CDR1 SGHAT, CDR2 FQNNGV. V shed 5 bases and J shed 5 bases, with 18 bases lying between them. This CDR3 has 15 amino acids. CDR3 nucleotides: TGTGCCAGCAGCCCGGGCGCGGTTACGGGTTATGGCTACACCTTC. Its protein is CASSPGAVTGYGYTF.

A single count supports this clone. The sample contains more than one DNA sequence encoding this CDR3. This rearrangement joins TRBV28 to TRBJ2-7; D gene uncertain. Trimming removed 4 bases from V and 2 bases from J, with 6 bases in between. The germline V gene encodes CDR1 MDHEN and CDR2 SYDVKM. The CDR3 length is 12 residues. CDR3 nucleotide sequence: TGTGCCAGCAGTTCTTTACCCTACGAGCAGTACTTC. It encodes CASSSLPYEQYF.

The chain employs TRBV27 and TRBJ1-2; 8 bases agree with TRBD1. CDR3 size: 14 residues. Germline loops: CDR1 MNHEY, CDR2 SMNVEV (reference sequence). The trim removed 7 bases at V and 3 bases at J, leaving 7 bases unmatched. In DNA, the CDR3 is TGTGCCAGCAACCCTCCGGACAGGGACTATGGCTACACCTTC. This translates into CASNPPDRDYGYTF.

The chain links TRBV15 to TRBJ1-4; weak D call: TRBD1 (5 bases). V was cut by 9 bases and J by 4 bases, with 21 bases left in between. Germline V gene lookup returns CDR1 LNHNV and CDR2 YYDKDF (reference sequence). CDR3 length: 16 residues. In nucleotides, the CDR3 is TGTGCCACTCGGAATCCTAGGGGCCCATATAATGAAAAACTGTTTTTT. Its translation is CATRNPRGPYNEKLFF.

The chain combines TRBV9 with TRBJ2-7; D tentatively fits TRBD1 or TRBD2 (7 bases each). Per the germline V gene, CDR1 is SGDLS and CDR2 is YYNGEE. The CDR3 has 14 residues. V was trimmed by 0 bases and J by 7 bases, leaving 14 bases between them. CDR3 sequence: CASSVGGTAGEQYF. As DNA, the CDR3 is TGTGCCAGCAGCGTAGGGGGGACAGCGGGAGAGCAGTACTTC.

This sequence joins TRBV28 and TRBJ1-3; D is ambiguous. Trimming removed 0 bases from V and 0 bases from J, with 9 bases in between. Looked up from germline, CDR1 is MDHEN and CDR2 is SYDVKM. CDR3 length equals 16 residues. The CDR3 region has the DNA TGTGCCAGCAGTTTATGGTTGGCTGACTCTGGAAACACCATATATTTT. As protein: CASSLWLADSGNTIYF.

V gene TRBV18 combines with J gene TRBJ1-5, with 7 bases identical to TRBD1. There are 15 residues in the CDR3. The trim removed 3 bases at V and 2 bases at J, leaving 4 bases unmatched. Germline V gene sequence: CDR1 KGHSH, CDR2 LQKENI. CDR3 sequence (DNA): TGTGCCAGCTCACCTGCAGGGGGAGGCAATCAGCCCCAGCATTTT. Encoded protein: CASSPAGGGNQPQHF.

The chain carries TRBV5-8 and TRBJ2-2, with 10 bases identical to TRBD2. With 5 bases clipped from V and 4 bases from J, the junction kept 8 bases outside the gene matches. The CDR3 loop spans 16 amino acids. CDR1 SGHTS and CDR2 YDEGEE come from the germline V gene. The CDR3 protein is CASRGLAGETTGELFF. CDR3 bases: TGTGCCAGCAGAGGTCTAGCGGGAGAAACCACCGGGGAGCTGTTTTTT.

The chain couples TRBV28 to TRBJ2-7; D is unclear. The germline gives CDR1 MDHEN, CDR2 SYDVKM. V lost 3 bases, J lost 4 bases, and 7 bases lay in between. The CDR3 contains 12 residues. This CDR3 reads CASSLAEYEQYF. The CDR3 DNA reads TGTGCCAGCAGTTTGGCGGAGTACGAGCAGTACTTC.

This sequence joins TRBV25-1 and TRBJ2-7; 7 nucleotides match TRBD1. CDR1 is MGHDK, CDR2 SYGVNS, per germline. The ends lost 6 bases at V and 5 bases at J; junction bases unmatched: 7. This CDR3 is built from 13 residues. CDR3 DNA: TGTGCCAGCAGCCCCGACAGGGCCGACGAGCAGTACTTC. This sequence encodes CASSPDRADEQYF.